These 16 T cell receptor beta chains were all obtained from the same sample, sequenced in a study of diagnostic markers for celiac disease. TCRdb derives one entry per CDR3 protein from the reads, leaving out DNA. The specimen's table records fewer than 2,000 distinct CDR3 sequences. Source material: either unsorted cells or a sorted T cell fraction (not recorded which). Source of these receptors: a human donor. This table probably holds off-target reads from a library built for another chain.

Considering frequency, this clonotype is large. This rearrangement joins TRBV20-1 to TRBJ1-3; lacking DNA, the TRBD1 call made by TCRdb goes unchecked. The germline V gene encodes CDR1 DFQATT and CDR2 SNEGSKA (reference sequence). The CDR3 is 14 amino acids. CDR3 loop: CSASRGEAGNTIYF.

The chain employs TRBV15 and TRBJ1-5; TCRdb's assignment of TRBD1 cannot be checked, as there is no DNA. There are 14 residues in the CDR3. Germline values: CDR1 LNHNV, CDR2 YYDKDF (reference sequence). The CDR3 spells CATRGDGNNQPQHF.

This clonotype is large by frequency. The chain uses TRBV20-1 and TRBJ2-5; TCRdb names TRBD2, which stays unverified in the absence of DNA. The CDR3 has 14 residues. Germline assignment: CDR1 DFQATT and CDR2 SNEGSKA (reference sequence). This CDR3 reads CSATFTSGEETQYF.

The CDR3 loop is CASSRTGAGETQYF. The chain is built from TRBV4-1 and TRBJ2-5; TCRdb's D call of TRBD1 is untestable without DNA. The CDR3 has 14 residues. Germline CDR1 and CDR2: MGHRA and YSYEKL.

The chain has TRBV5-4 and TRBJ2-5. Germline loops: CDR1 SGHNT, CDR2 YYREEE (reference sequence). The CDR3 has 15 amino acids. The CDR3 reads CASSLGNRGRETQYF.

The chain joins TRBV7-2 to TRBJ2-3; absent DNA, TCRdb's TRBD2 call cannot be checked. This CDR3 contains 15 residues. The germline V gene encodes CDR1 SGHTA and CDR2 FQGNSA. The CDR3 loop is CASSLIAGGGDTQYF.

By frequency, this clonotype is large. The chain joins TRBV20-1 to TRBJ2-1; TCRdb lists TRBD1, though no DNA is available to test this call. The CDR3 is 16 residues long. Germline lookup yields CDR1 DFQATT and CDR2 SNEGSKA (reference sequence). CDR3 sequence reads: CSARDVAGGTHNEQFF.

This chain joins TRBV20-1 and TRBJ1-2. Germline CDR1 and CDR2: DFQATT and SNEGSKA (reference sequence). The CDR3 is 14 amino acids. The CDR3 reads CSAGIDLQNYGYTF.

V usage is TRBV7-2 and J usage is TRBJ2-2; the D gene TCRdb calls, TRBD1, cannot be checked with no DNA. The germline gives CDR1 SGHTA, CDR2 FQGNSA. The CDR3 sequence is 12 residues long. The CDR3 reads CASRPLTGELFF.

The V and J genes are TRBV6-6 and TRBJ2-2; as DNA is missing, the TRBD1 call by TCRdb cannot be tested. The CDR3 length is 13 residues. The germline gives CDR1 MNHNY, CDR2 SVGAGI (reference sequence). CDR3 in amino acids: CASSYWGAGELFF.

The chain combines TRBV5-1 with TRBJ2-2; TCRdb calls TRBD1, which cannot be checked without DNA. CDR3 length equals 15 residues. CDR1 and CDR2 (germline): SGHRS, YFSETQ. The CDR3 region is CASSPWGSLGGELFF.

The rearrangement uses TRBV5-1 and TRBJ2-7; TCRdb's D gene call, TRBD1, goes unchecked for lack of DNA. The CDR3 consists of 12 residues. In germline, CDR1 is SGHRS, CDR2 YFSETQ. The CDR3 loop is CASSFDSYEQYF.

Judged by frequency, this clonotype is medium-sized. This sequence joins TRBV3-1 and TRBJ2-1; TCRdb reports TRBD1, a call that lacks DNA to check it against. Germline assignment: CDR1 LGHDT and CDR2 YNNKEL (reference sequence). The CDR3 runs to 12 residues. The CDR3 region is CASSRGGVEQFF.

This clonotype is identified as large from frequency. V gene TRBV6-1 combines with J gene TRBJ2-7; TCRdb's D gene call, TRBD2, goes unchecked for lack of DNA. CDR1 and CDR2 (germline): MNHNS, SASEGT. The CDR3 covers 14 residues. The CDR3 loop is CASSERDSTYEQYF.

This chain's CDR3 is CSALYTQGIGEKLFF. The chain recombines TRBV20-1 with TRBJ1-4; there is no DNA to check the TCRdb D call of TRBD1. Germline CDR1 DFQATT, CDR2 SNEGSKA (reference sequence). This CDR3 comprises 15 residues.

This chain uses TRBV6-1 with TRBJ2-6. In germline, CDR1 is MNHNS, CDR2 SASEGT. This CDR3 comprises 15 residues. CDR3 amino acids: CASSESSSGANVLTF.